These T cell receptor beta chains were read from a single sample in a study of CD8+CD57+ T cells in acquired aplastic anemia. A single record per CDR3 protein comes from TCRdb applying MiXCR to the reads. Of approximately 260,000 distinct CDR3 sequences listed, about 80% are singletons. Input material: sorted CD4+, CD8+, or CD8+CD57+ T cells (not recorded which) from PBMCs. Receptors were obtained from a human donor with aplastic anemia. Both conserved end residues are part of each CDR3.

v_gene	j_gene	CDR3aa
TRBV7-8	TRBJ2-3	CASSLAGDPATQSF
TRBV7-9	TRBJ2-5	CASSLEHGTKGTQYF
TRBV29-1	TRBJ2-3	CSAKRASGRDTQYF
TRBV20-1	TRBJ2-5	CSARAGQGETQYF
TRBV9	TRBJ2-3	CASSVGAAAGVTQYF
TRBV11-3	TRBJ2-3	CASSLDRTDTQYF
TRBV12-3/TRBV12-4	TRBJ2-7	CASSRGGQYYEQYF
TRBV7-9	TRBJ2-5	CASSRTTGGSETQYF
TRBV9	TRBJ2-1	CASSVGTGTHNEQFF
TRBV7-8	NA	CASSFRGSPDKQYF
TRBV24-1	TRBJ1-4	CATSDLRGITLKLSLDKGDEKLFF
TRBV24-1	TRBJ2-1	CASSVTNRITEQFF
TRBV9	TRBJ1-1	CASSSQQGAVTEAFF
TRBV7-8	TRBJ2-5	CASSLAGKPETQYF
TRBV7-9	TRBJ1-1	CASSFQRTGRTDAFF
TRBV13	TRBJ1-5	CASSLREAGPQPQHF
TRBV9	TRBJ2-2	CASSVGVGTGELFF
TRBV7-2	TRBJ2-1	CTSSDGTSSMDEQFF
TRBV11-3	TRBJ2-3	CASSRQANATQYF
TRBV7-9	TRBJ2-7	CASSLVASLEQYF
TRBV5-5	TRBJ2-3	CASSLARGDTQYF
TRBV11-3	TRBJ2-2	CASSLGLTASGELFF
TRBV19	TRBJ2-1	CASGLTGESSNEQFF
TRBV7-9	TRBJ2-7	CASSFYRSGASDEEGSGGYEQYF
TRBV7-9	TRBJ2-3	CASSLARGRGTEYF
TRBV20-1	TRBJ2-3	CSGSEYTDTQYF
TRBV7-8	TRBJ1-6	CASSLGEGRYKSPLHF
TRBV12-3/TRBV12-4	TRBJ2-7	CASSPGGQFYEQYF
TRBV6-1	TRBJ2-7	CASSDRQSYEQYF
TRBV7-2	TRBJ2-3	CASSLVFTTGWSSF
TRBV15	TRBJ2-1	CATSRDRQGDRYNEQFF
TRBV7-3	TRBJ2-5	CASSSGPGAPAFCF
TRBV7-9	TRBJ2-3	CASSVVRGELFSRYF
TRBV11-2	TRBJ1-1	CASGINRKKEAFF
TRBV2	TRBJ1-1	CASRQGEAFF
TRBV20-1	TRBJ1-4	CSAKQREYEKLFF
TRBV7-8	TRBJ1-1	CASSLAADPKSDHFF
TRBV19	TRBJ2-3	CASSYSISASTDTQYF
TRBV7-9	TRBJ2-3	CAYEVAGKHAPYF
TRBV7-9	TRBJ2-1	CASSFGVGGINIF
TRBV15	NA	CATGKGYRNEPQYF
TRBV20-1	TRBJ2-1	CSVRDSGDNERFF
TRBV7-2	TRBJ2-7	CASSLAWDRAYEQYF
TRBV7-2	TRBJ2-7	CASSFQGTEQYF
TRBV2	TRBJ2-5	CASGARGKGTQYF
TRBV11-2	TRBJ2-3	CASSPMMNNTQYF
TRBV7-9	TRBJ2-5	CATQDSQETQYF
TRBV2	TRBJ1-1	CASSLGRTNTEAFF
TRBV15	TRBJ1-2	CASSAGTGRYTYTF
TRBV7-8	TRBJ2-3	CASSFHPTDTQYF
TRBV9	TRBJ2-5	CATSRGSNTEYFDF
TRBV9	TRBJ2-5	CASSAVAKTQYF
TRBV7-2	TRBJ2-3	CASSRDYLTTDTQYF